This entry concerns a single T cell receptor (beta chain). The target antigen is unknown. Amplification of TCR beta CDR3 regions used RNA as the template. RT-PCR in the first round (using the HTBI primer set) targeted the TCR CDR3. One entry per CDR3 protein results from TCRdb running MiXCR on the multiplex PCR reads. The sample yields 500,000 to 600,000 distinct CDR3 sequences, over 45% seen once. The data were obtained in a study of T cells in Graves' hyperthyroidism and ophthalmopathy. Findings and limits, study-wide: Most clonotypes expanded in the thyroid (above 0.001) were also present in blood.

The germline V and J ends were trimmed by 6 bases and 7 bases, with 16 bases remaining between them. The CDR3 totals 15 residues. The germline V gene encodes CDR1 ENHRY and CDR2 SYGVKD. Diagnosing involved the use of clinical symptoms, serum thyroxine and TRAb, thyroid ultrasound and orbital computed tomography. Sequencing used peripheral blood or thyroid tissue (not recorded which). This rearrangement joins TRBV10-3 to TRBJ1-6; perhaps TRBD1 as D (6 bases). This TCR derives from an adult woman with Graves' disease, either hyperthyroidism or ophthalmopathy (not recorded which). Here the CDR3 reads CAIRRYRDENSPLHF. In DNA, the CDR3 is TGTGCCATCAGGCGGTACAGGGACGAGAATTCACCCCTCCACTTT.